A selection of T cell receptor beta chains follows, all from one sample in a study of cytomegalovirus exposure and HLA in healthy donors. TCRdb's table, derived via immunoSEQ multiplex PCR, lists solely in-frame clones and lacks some. The sample holds about 200,000 clones, 83% seen once. What was sequenced was PBMCs. The receptors derive from a girl aged 5-17 years in good health and CMV-seronegative. Both conserved end residues are part of each CDR3. D genes are given only for firm matches. Not all rows give a size; the values are once, few, many and, for expanded clones, a class.

d_call j_call clone_size v_call cdr3_nt cdr3_aa
. TRBJ1-1 . TRBV7-9 TGTGCCAGCAGCTTAGGAACGGCAGGTATCATGAACACTGAAGCTTTCTTT CASSLGTAGIMNTEAFF
. TRBJ1-1 . TRBV28 TGTGCCAGCAGTTTATCAGAGGGGGTGGCTTTCTTT CASSLSEGVAFF
. TRBJ2-7 . TRBV21-1 TGTGCCAGATCCCGGGTCACCTACGAGCAGTACTTC CARSRVTYEQYF
TRBD2 TRBJ2-5 . TRBV18 TGTGCCAGCTCACCGAGACTAGCGGGGCAAGAGACCCAGTACTTC CASSPRLAGQETQYF
TRBD1 TRBJ1-1 . TRBV23-1 TGCGCCAGCAGCCAGGGGGTGAGATCAGCTTTCTTT CASSQGVRSAFF
. TRBJ2-7 . TRBV28 TGTGCCAGCAGTTCGGCAGGGATAATAGATGAGCAGTACTTC CASSSAGIIDEQYF
. TRBJ1-1 few TRBV6-6 TGTGCCAGCAGTTACCTCGAGTCGAACACTGAAGCTTTCTTT CASSYLESNTEAFF
TRBD2 TRBJ2-1 once TRBV9 TGTGCCAGCAGCGTAGCGTTAGCGGGAGCTTTTAATGAGCAGTTCTTC CASSVALAGAFNEQFF
. TRBJ1-1 . TRBV28 TGTGCCAGCATAACAGGCCAATACACTGAAGCTTTCTTT CASITGQYTEAFF
. TRBJ2-7 . TRBV4-2 TGTGCCAGCAGCCAAGAGCCGACAGGAGACTACGAGCAGTACTTC CASSQEPTGDYEQYF
. TRBJ1-1 . TRBV7-8 TGTGCCAGCAGCTCAGGCAACACGAAAAGGGAAGCTTTCTTT CASSSGNTKREAFF
. TRBJ2-4 . TRBV28 TGTGCCAGCAGTACCCCGGGCAGGGGAAATTTGCGGGACATTCAGTACTTC CASSTPGRGNLRDIQYF
. TRBJ2-7 . TRBV21-1 TGTGCCAGCCGTAGGCTAGCGGGGGCCTACGAGCAGTACTTC CASRRLAGAYEQYF
TRBD1 TRBJ1-2 . TRBV6-5 TGTGCCAGCACCCGACAGGGCTATGGCTACACCTTC CASTRQGYGYTF
. TRBJ2-1 . TRBV5-4 TGTGCCAGCAGCACGAAGAGGATCGGACTAACTTGCAATGAGCAGTTCTTC CASSTKRIGLTCNEQFF
TRBD1 TRBJ1-2 . TRBV7-9 TGTGCCAGCAGCCTAGGGGACAGGAGTTTCTATGGCTACACCTTC CASSLGDRSFYGYTF
. TRBJ1-5 . TRBV6-1 TGTGCCAGCAGTGAAGGGGCCGTTCTTGGCAATCAGCCCCAGCATTTT CASSEGAVLGNQPQHF
TRBD1 TRBJ1-1 . TRBV7-9 TGTTCCAGCAGCTTAGGTGGGGCAGGGGGTTTCTTT CSSSLGGAGGFF
TRBD1 TRBJ1-2 . TRBV11-2 TGTGCCAGCAGCACAGGGACAGGTGGGGTCTATGGCTACACCTTC CASSTGTGGVYGYTF
. TRBJ2-1 . TRBV5-1 TGCGCCAGCAGCTTGTTAGCAGGGCTAAGCTCCTACAATGAGCAGTTCTTC CASSLLAGLSSYNEQFF
. TRBJ1-5 many TRBV5-8 TGTGCCAGCAGCTCGTTCTTCGGCGGGGGAGTCCAGCCCCAGCATTTT CASSSFFGGGVQPQHF
TRBD2 TRBJ2-1 once TRBV4-3 TGCGCCAGCAGCCAAGGCACTAGCGGGGGGGCGTTCAATGAGCAGTTCTTC CASSQGTSGGAFNEQFF